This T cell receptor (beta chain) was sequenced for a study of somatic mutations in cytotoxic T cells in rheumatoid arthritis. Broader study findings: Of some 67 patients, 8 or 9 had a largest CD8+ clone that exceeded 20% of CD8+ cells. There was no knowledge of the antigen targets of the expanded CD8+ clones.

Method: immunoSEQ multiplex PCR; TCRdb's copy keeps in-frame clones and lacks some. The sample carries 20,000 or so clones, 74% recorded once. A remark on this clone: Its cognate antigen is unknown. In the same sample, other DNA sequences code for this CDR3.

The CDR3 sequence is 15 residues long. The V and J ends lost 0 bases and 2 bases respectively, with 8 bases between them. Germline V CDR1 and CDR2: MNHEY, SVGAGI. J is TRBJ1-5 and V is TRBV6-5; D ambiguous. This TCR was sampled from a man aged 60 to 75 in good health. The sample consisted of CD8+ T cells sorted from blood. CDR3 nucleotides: TGTGCCAGCAGTTACTCGGGCCAGGGCAATCAGCCCCAGCATTTT. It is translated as CASSYSGQGNQPQHF.